The rows below give T cell receptor beta chains drawn from one sample of a study of glioma-infiltrating T cells after dendritic cell vaccination. Measured with immunoSEQ multiplex PCR; TCRdb has only the in-frame clones, and not every one. The data hold 90,000 to 110,000 clones, with around 87% observed a single time. Sequenced here: blood, sampled after dendritic cell vaccination. These receptors originate from a human donor with glioblastoma. Both conserved end residues are part of each CDR3. D genes are given only for firm matches. A row's size may be missing; if present it is once, few, many or a size class.

TRBV7-9	NA	TRBJ1-1	NA	CASIQTAMNTEAFF	TGTGCCAGCATCCAAACAGCCATGAACACTGAAGCTTTCTTT
TRBV5-6	NA	TRBJ2-5	NA	CASSLGGGTGPSPQTQYF	TGTGCCAGCAGCCTAGGGGGGGGGACAGGACCCTCCCCACAGACCCAGTACTTC
TRBV29-1	NA	TRBJ1-2	few	CSVGQAANYGYTF	TGCAGCGTTGGACAGGCGGCTAACTATGGCTACACCTTC
TRBV5-1	TRBD1	TRBJ2-1	NA	CASSSTGQLIYNEQFF	TGCGCCAGCAGCTCTACGGGACAGCTTATTTACAATGAGCAGTTCTTC
TRBV6-1	NA	TRBJ1-6	NA	CASSESSTVQSPLHF	TGTGCCAGCAGTGAAAGTTCGACAGTGCAATCACCCCTCCACTTT
TRBV6-1	TRBD1	TRBJ1-5	NA	CASILTGGYNQPQHF	TGTGCCAGCATTTTGACAGGGGGATACAATCAGCCCCAGCATTTT
TRBV27	NA	TRBJ2-7	NA	CASTPSNEQYF	TGTGCCAGCACCCCTTCTAACGAGCAGTACTTC
TRBV11-2	NA	TRBJ1-2	NA	CASSLGPPSVHHYGYTF	TGTGCCAGCAGCTTAGGTCCCCCCTCGGTTCACCATTATGGCTACACCTTC
TRBV6-1	NA	TRBJ2-5	NA	CASSVRAEETQYF	TGTGCCAGCAGTGTCAGGGCGGAGGAGACCCAGTACTTC
TRBV6-5	NA	TRBJ2-7	NA	CASSYTGIEQYF	TGTGCCAGCAGTTATACCGGGATCGAGCAGTACTTC
TRBV4-1	NA	TRBJ2-3	NA	CASSQVPWRSDTQYF	TGCGCCAGCAGCCAAGTTCCCTGGAGATCAGATACGCAGTATTTT
TRBV30	TRBD2	TRBJ2-3	NA	CAWSGSGGGSDTQYF	TGTGCCTGGAGTGGGAGCGGGGGGGGATCAGATACGCAGTATTTT
TRBV19	NA	TRBJ2-3	NA	CASGDLRKRADTQYF	TGTGCCAGTGGAGACTTGCGAAAGAGGGCAGATACGCAGTATTTT
TRBV7-3	TRBD2	TRBJ2-2	NA	CASRRTSGTGELFF	TGTGCCAGCAGAAGGACTAGCGGTACCGGGGAGCTGTTTTTT
TRBV2	NA	TRBJ2-3	once	CASAADTDTQYF	TGTGCCAGCGCGGCAGATACAGATACGCAGTATTTT
TRBV9	NA	TRBJ1-1	NA	CASSVVDSALVEAFF	TGTGCCAGCAGCGTAGTCGACAGCGCCTTGGTTGAAGCTTTCTTT
TRBV9	NA	TRBJ1-4	NA	CASSVGQTNEKLFF	TGTGCCAGCAGCGTAGGTCAGACTAATGAAAAACTGTTTTTT
TRBV6-6	NA	TRBJ1-4	NA	CASSYSLGANEKLFF	TGTGCCAGCAGTTACTCGTTGGGAGCTAATGAAAAACTGTTTTTT
TRBV30	TRBD1	TRBJ1-1	NA	CAWSHGTGEAFF	TGTGCCTGGAGTCACGGGACAGGTGAAGCTTTCTTT
TRBV5-1	NA	TRBJ2-2	NA	CASSLGPGATTNTGELFF	TGCGCCAGCAGCTTGGGTCCAGGGGCGACAACGAACACCGGGGAGCTGTTTTTT
TRBV5-4	TRBD1	TRBJ2-7	NA	CASSSPGQGIYEQYF	TGTGCCAGCAGTTCTCCGGGACAGGGGATCTACGAGCAGTACTTC
TRBV2	TRBD2	TRBJ2-7	NA	CASNGLAGRYEQYF	TGTGCCAGCAACGGACTAGCGGGGCGTTACGAGCAGTACTTC
TRBV30	NA	TRBJ1-2	NA	CACRPGGLVYGYTF	TGTGCCTGCCGGCCCGGGGGGCTCGTCTATGGCTACACCTTC
TRBV4-1	NA	TRBJ2-1	once	CASSQYQGPSYNEQFF	TGCGCCAGCAGCCAATATCAGGGCCCCTCCTACAATGAGCAGTTCTTC
TRBV5-1	NA	TRBJ1-4	NA	CASTGLGAGKLFF	TGCGCCAGCACCGGGCTAGGGGCTGGAAAACTGTTTTTT
TRBV6-1	TRBD1	TRBJ1-4	NA	CASSVQGAYEKLFF	TGTGCCAGCAGTGTCCAGGGGGCTTATGAAAAACTGTTTTTT
TRBV2	NA	TRBJ2-7	NA	CASSQTYEQYF	TGTGCCAGCAGTCAAACCTACGAGCAGTACTTC
TRBV7-2	NA	TRBJ1-6	NA	CASSLGAGDNSPLHF	TGTGCCAGCAGCTTAGGGGCAGGCGATAATTCACCCCTCCACTTT
TRBV19	TRBD1	TRBJ2-5	NA	CASSIRGRWETQYF	TGTGCCAGTAGTATCAGGGGGCGCTGGGAGACCCAGTACTTC
TRBV29-1	NA	TRBJ2-7	NA	CSVEGATLEQYF	TGCAGCGTTGAAGGCGCCACCTTGGAGCAGTACTTC
TRBV19	TRBD2	TRBJ2-4	NA	CASSEGLANIQYF	TGTGCCAGTAGTGAGGGACTAGCGAACATTCAGTACTTC
TRBV18	TRBD1	TRBJ2-1	NA	CASSRQGKGHEQFF	TGTGCCAGCTCACGACAGGGTAAGGGGCATGAGCAGTTCTTC